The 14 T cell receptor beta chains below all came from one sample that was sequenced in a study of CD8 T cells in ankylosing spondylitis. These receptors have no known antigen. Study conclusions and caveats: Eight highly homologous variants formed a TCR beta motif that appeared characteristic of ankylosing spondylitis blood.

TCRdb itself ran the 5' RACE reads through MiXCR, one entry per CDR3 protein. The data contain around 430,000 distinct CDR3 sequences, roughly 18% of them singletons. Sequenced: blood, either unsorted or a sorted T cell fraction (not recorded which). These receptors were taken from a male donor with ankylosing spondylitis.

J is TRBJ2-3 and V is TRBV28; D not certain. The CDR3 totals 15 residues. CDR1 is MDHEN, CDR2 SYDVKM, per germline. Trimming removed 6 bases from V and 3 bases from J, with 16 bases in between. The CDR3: CASSIRAIQTDTQYF. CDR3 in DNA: TGTGCCAGCAGCATCCGGGCAATTCAAACAGATACGCAGTATTTT.

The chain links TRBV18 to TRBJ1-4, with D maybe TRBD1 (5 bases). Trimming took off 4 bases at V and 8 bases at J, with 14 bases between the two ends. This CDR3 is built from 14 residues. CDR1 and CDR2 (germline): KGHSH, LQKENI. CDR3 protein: CASSHGTSGEKLFF. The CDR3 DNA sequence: TGTGCCAGCTCACACGGGACCTCGGGAGAAAAACTGTTTTTT.

DNA for the CDR3: TGTGCCAGCACTAAGAACCTTGACGGTGAAGCTTTCTTT. It translates to CASTKNLDGEAFF. The chain recombines TRBV6-1 with TRBJ1-1; no clear D gene. Trimming shortened V by 7 bases and J by 7 bases, and 16 bases separated the two germline ends. Germline V gene data show CDR1 as MNHNS and CDR2 as SASEGT. The CDR3 is 13 amino acids.

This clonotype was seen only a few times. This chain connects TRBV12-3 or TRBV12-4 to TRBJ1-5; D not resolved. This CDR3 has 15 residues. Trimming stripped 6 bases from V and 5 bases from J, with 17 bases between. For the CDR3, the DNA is TGTGCCAGCAGCCCCGGAGGTGGAATGGATCAGCCCCAGCATTTT. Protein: CASSPGGGMDQPQHF.

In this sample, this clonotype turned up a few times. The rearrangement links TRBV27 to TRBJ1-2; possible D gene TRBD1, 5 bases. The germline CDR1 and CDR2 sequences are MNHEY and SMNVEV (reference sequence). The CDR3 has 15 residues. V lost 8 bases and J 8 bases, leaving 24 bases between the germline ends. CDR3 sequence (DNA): TGTGCCAGCGGGGACCCCGGACGGCCCCGGGGGGGCTACACCTTC. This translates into CASGDPGRPRGGYTF.

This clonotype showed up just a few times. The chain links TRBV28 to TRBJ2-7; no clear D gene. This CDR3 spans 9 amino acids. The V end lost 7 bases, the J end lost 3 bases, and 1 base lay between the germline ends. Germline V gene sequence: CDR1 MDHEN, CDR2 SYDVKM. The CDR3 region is CASIYEQYF. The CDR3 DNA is TGTGCCAGCATCTACGAGCAGTACTTC.

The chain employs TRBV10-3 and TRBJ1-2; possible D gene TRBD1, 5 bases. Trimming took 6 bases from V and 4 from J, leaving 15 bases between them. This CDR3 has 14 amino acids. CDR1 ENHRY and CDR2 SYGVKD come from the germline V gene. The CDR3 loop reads CAIRSDLDSYGYTF. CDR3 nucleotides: TGTGCCATCAGATCGGACCTCGACAGCTATGGCTACACCTTC.

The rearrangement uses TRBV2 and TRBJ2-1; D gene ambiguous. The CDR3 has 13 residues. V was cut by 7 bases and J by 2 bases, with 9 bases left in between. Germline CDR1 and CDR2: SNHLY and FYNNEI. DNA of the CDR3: TGTGCCAGCATGCATCGGACCTACAATGAGCAGTTCTTC. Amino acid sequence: CASMHRTYNEQFF. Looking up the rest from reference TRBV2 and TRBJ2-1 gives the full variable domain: EPEVTQTPSHQVTQMGQEVILRCVPISNHLYFYWYRQILGQKVEFLVSFYNNEISEKSEIFDDQFSVERPDGSNFTLKIRSTKLEDSAMYFCASMHRTYNEQFFGPGTRLTVL.

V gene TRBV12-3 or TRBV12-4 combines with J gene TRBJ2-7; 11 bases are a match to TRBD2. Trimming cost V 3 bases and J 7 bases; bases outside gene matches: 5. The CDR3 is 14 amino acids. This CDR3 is CASSFSGRAGEQYF. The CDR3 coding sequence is TGTGCCAGCAGTTTTAGCGGGAGGGCCGGGGAGCAGTACTTC.

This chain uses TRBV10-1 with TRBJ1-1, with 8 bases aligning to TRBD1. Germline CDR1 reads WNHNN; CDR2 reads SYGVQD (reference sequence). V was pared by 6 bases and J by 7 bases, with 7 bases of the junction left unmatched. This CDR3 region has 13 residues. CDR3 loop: CASRSTTGGEAFF. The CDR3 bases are TGCGCCAGCAGATCTACTACAGGGGGTGAAGCTTTCTTT.

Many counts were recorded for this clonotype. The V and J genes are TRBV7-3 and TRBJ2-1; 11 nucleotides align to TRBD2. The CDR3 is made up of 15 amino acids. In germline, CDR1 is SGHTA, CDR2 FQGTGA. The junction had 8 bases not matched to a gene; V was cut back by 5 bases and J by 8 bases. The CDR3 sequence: CASSKKVAGGDEQFF. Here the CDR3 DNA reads TGTGCCAGCAGCAAAAAGGTAGCGGGAGGGGATGAGCAGTTCTTC.

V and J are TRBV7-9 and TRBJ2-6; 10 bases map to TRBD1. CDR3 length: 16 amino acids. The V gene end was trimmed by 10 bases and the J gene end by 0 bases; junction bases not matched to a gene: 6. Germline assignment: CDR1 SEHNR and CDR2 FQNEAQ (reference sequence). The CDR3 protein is CAKVGTGDSGANVLTF. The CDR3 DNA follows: TGTGCCAAGGTCGGGACAGGGGACTCTGGGGCCAACGTCCTGACTTTC.

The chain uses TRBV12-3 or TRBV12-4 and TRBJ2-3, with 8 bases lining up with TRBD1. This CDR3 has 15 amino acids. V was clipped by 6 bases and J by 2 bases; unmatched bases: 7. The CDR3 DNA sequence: TGTGCCAGCAGCAACAGGGACAGGTTCACAGATACGCAGTATTTT. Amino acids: CASSNRDRFTDTQYF.

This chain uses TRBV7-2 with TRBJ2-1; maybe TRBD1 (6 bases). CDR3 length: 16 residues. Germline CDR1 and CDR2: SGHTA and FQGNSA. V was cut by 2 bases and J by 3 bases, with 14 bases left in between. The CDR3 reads CASSLLGGGVYNEQFF. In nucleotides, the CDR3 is TGTGCCAGCAGCTTACTCGGTGGGGGCGTCTACAATGAGCAGTTCTTC.